One and the same sample provided the 8 T cell receptor beta chains below, sequenced in a study of blood T cell repertoires in COVID-19. Sequenced by immunoSEQ multiplex PCR; TCRdb stores in-frame clones only, minus some. In the table there are about 220,000 clones, approximately 90% of which are singletons. The specimen sequenced was PBMCs or T cells enriched from blood (not recorded which). The source of these receptors is a woman aged 30 to 39 with acute COVID-19.

The chain carries TRBV7-9 and TRBJ1-3; D is unresolved. There are 14 residues in the CDR3. Germline CDR1 and CDR2: SEHNR and FQNEAQ (reference sequence). The ends were cut back, 2 bases at V and 0 bases at J, with 5 bases in the middle. The CDR3 DNA reads TGTGCCAGCAGCTTACCCCTCTCTGGAAACACCATATATTTT. Translated: CASSLPLSGNTIYF.

The chain carries TRBV4-3 and TRBJ2-3, with 9 bases fitting TRBD2. The CDR3 is 16 amino acids. CDR1 and CDR2 from the germline V gene are LGHNA and YSLEER. Losses at the gene ends were 3 bases for V and 0 bases for J; bases not matched to a gene: 4. As DNA, the CDR3 is TGCGCCAGCAGCCAGGATAGCGGGGGCAGCACAGATACGCAGTATTTT. Translation: CASSQDSGGSTDTQYF.

This chain connects TRBV5-5 to TRBJ2-2; tentative D call: TRBD1 (8 bases). The CDR3 is 15 residues long. Germline-derived CDR1 and CDR2 are SGHKS and YYEKEE (reference sequence). Trimming removed 4 bases from V and 5 bases from J, with 15 bases in between. As DNA, the CDR3 is TGTGCCAGCAGCCGAGTACAGGGGGGGACCGGGGAGCTGTTTTTT. It yields the protein CASSRVQGGTGELFF.

The sample holds many counts of this clone. The chain couples TRBV15 to TRBJ2-5; 11 nucleotides agree with TRBD2. The CDR3 has 15 amino acids. Germline V gene data show CDR1 as LNHNV and CDR2 as YYDKDF (reference sequence). Trimming at V came to 0 bases and at J to 5 bases, leaving 2 bases not matched to a gene. The CDR3 region is CATSRDSGGAETQYF. Written as DNA, the CDR3 is TGTGCCACCAGCAGAGATAGCGGGGGGGCGGAGACCCAGTACTTC.

The gene calls are TRBV12-3 or TRBV12-4 and TRBJ2-7, with TRBD1 identical over 7 bases. This CDR3 region has 13 residues. Unmatched junction bases numbered 4, after V lost 6 bases and J lost 2 bases. CDR3 nucleotide sequence: TGTGCCAGCAGATGGGGACAGACCTACGAGCAGTACTTC. Translating gives CASRWGQTYEQYF.

The rearrangement links TRBV7-9 to TRBJ1-2; TRBD1 agrees at 8 bases. The germline V gene has CDR1 SEHNR and CDR2 FQNEAQ (reference sequence). V gave up 5 bases and J gave up 4 bases; unmatched junction bases: 6. The CDR3 is made up of 14 amino acids. CDR3 protein: CASSLDRDGYGYTF. For the CDR3, the DNA is TGTGCCAGCAGCCTGGACAGGGATGGCTATGGCTACACCTTC.

V usage is TRBV6-6 and J usage is TRBJ2-5; 8 bases line up with TRBD1. With 5 bases clipped from V and 0 bases from J, the junction kept 8 bases outside the gene matches. The CDR3 extends over 16 amino acids. The germline gives CDR1 MNHNY, CDR2 SVGAGI (reference sequence). In DNA form, the CDR3 reads TGTGCCAGCAGTGGGTTGGGACAGGAGTACCAAGAGACCCAGTACTTC. Its protein product is CASSGLGQEYQETQYF.

The rearrangement joins TRBV9 to TRBJ1-6; tentatively, D is TRBD1 (5 bases). Trimming removed 0 bases at V and 6 bases at J, with 10 bases between. CDR1 SGDLS and CDR2 YYNGEE come from the germline V gene. The CDR3 loop spans 15 amino acids. This CDR3 is CASSVGNRLNSPLHF. The CDR3 region has the DNA TGTGCCAGCAGCGTAGGAAACAGGCTTAATTCACCCCTCCACTTT.